This T cell receptor (beta chain) was recorded in a study of T cell responses to AZD1222 COVID-19 vaccine. As for the study in general: Timing groups of about 4 and about 12 weeks for second doses were pooled.

Broader study findings: Spike-specific TCR breadth and depth grew following two AZD1222 doses. Nearly half of the spike-specific TCRs reportedly recognize variant regions that carry no mutations. At baseline, seropositivity was found in only a handful of AZD1222 recipients.

The data were produced by immunoSEQ multiplex PCR, yet TCRdb's version contains in-frame clones alone and is incomplete. Of about 180,000 clones listed, almost 90% are singletons. The CDR3 totals 15 residues. Trimming removed 6 bases at V and 5 bases at J, with 16 bases between. The germline V gene encodes CDR1 SGHVS and CDR2 FNYEAQ. Notes on this clone: Its antigen is unidentified.

The TCR was taken from an adult in good health. The sample was peripheral blood, taken on day 0 of AZD1222 vaccination. The chain joins TRBV7-6 to TRBJ2-2; no definite D call. CDR3 DNA: TGTGCCAGCAGTCACGGCGAGGTATCAACCGGGGAGCTGTTTTTT. Residues: CASSHGEVSTGELFF. Full variable domain (rest looked up from reference TRBV7-6 and TRBJ2-2): GAGVSQSPRYKVTKRGQDVALRCDPISGHVSLYWYRQALGQGPEFLTYFNYEAQQDKSGLPNDRFSAERPEGSISTLTIQRTEQRDSAMYRCASSHGEVSTGELFFGEGSRLTVL.